This TCR beta chain comes out of a study of response to subunit inactivated influenza vaccine. Regarding the study as a whole: Every seasonal influenza vaccination brings in few new T cells, the authors suggested.

Germline V CDR1 and CDR2: MNHEY, SVGEGT. This CDR3 spans 12 amino acids. Trimming took 4 bases from V and 4 from J, leaving 8 bases between them. Via MiXCR, TCRdb re-called the RT-PCR reads, giving one row per CDR3 protein. The table has around 530,000 distinct CDR3 sequences, approximately 16% seen once; the top ten hold 2.5% to 3.5%. This clonotype was found a few times. The antigen is not known. J is TRBJ2-7 and V is TRBV6-2 or TRBV6-3; D not certain. Sequenced here: CD4+ T cells sorted from PBMCs, sampled approximately 25 months after vaccination. The TCR was taken from a man in his fifties or sixties who received an inactivated influenza vaccine. The CDR3 is CASSSDKYEQYF. CDR3 in DNA: TGTGCCAGCAGTTCCGACAAATACGAGCAGTACTTC.